These T cell receptor beta chains were read from a single sample in a study of PD-L1 blockade in urothelial cancer. Here immunoSEQ multiplex PCR was the method, and the copy in TCRdb shows in-frame clones only, minus some. Found here are around 45,000 clones, 88% of them singletons; the top ten hold roughly 14%. The sequencing used PBMCs, collected around atezolizumab (anti-PD-L1) treatment. Every receptor here comes from a woman aged 55-69 years with urothelial cancer. The CDR3 runs from the conserved cysteine through the conserved F or W. Some rows have no size entry. The others give once, few or many, or a class for an expanded clone.

NA	TRBV18	TRBJ2-7	CASSPGPSLGQHF
NA	TRBV4-1	TRBJ1-5	CASSQVVVEKDSENQPQHF
NA	TRBV29-1	TRBJ1-3	CSVRTVANTIYF
NA	TRBV7-9	TRBJ1-2	CASSNRGQVTSYTF
NA	TRBV18	TRBJ2-1	CASSPPRGGGLYNEQFF
few	TRBV28	TRBJ1-2	CASTRQGNYGYTF
NA	TRBV4-3	TRBJ2-3	CASSQSLAGGTDTQYF
few	TRBV25-1	TRBJ1-4	CASSEGRVGNEKLFF
NA	TRBV7-2	TRBJ1-6	CASSLVPPGGLANSPLHF
NA	TRBV11-2	TRBJ1-6	CASSLHWSLLGSPLHF
NA	TRBV11-3	TRBJ2-1	CASSYPGTGSNEQFF
NA	TRBV6-5	TRBJ1-5	CASSPGSNQPQHF
once	TRBV6-1	TRBJ1-2	CASSEALTAIYGYTF
once	TRBV5-1	TRBJ2-3	CASSLEGAFITDTQYF
once	TRBV29-1	TRBJ2-7	CSVEHMDRGPYEQYF
NA	TRBV7-2	TRBJ1-2	CASSPQTGINYGYTF
NA	TRBV13	TRBJ1-2	CASSSGQGLYGYTF
NA	TRBV18	TRBJ1-2	CASSPPRALGYGYTF
NA	TRBV7-9	TRBJ2-5	CASSLGQAGETQYF
NA	TRBV14	TRBJ2-7	CASSQGQGAYEQYF
NA	TRBV5-5	TRBJ2-7	CASSRPVGSSYEQYF
NA	TRBV27	TRBJ1-2	CASSLTGIYGYTF
NA	TRBV7-3	TRBJ1-3	CASSPQGGGNTIYF
NA	TRBV9	TRBJ2-7	CASSDRDSEQYF
NA	TRBV7-6	TRBJ1-2	CASSLGLPGGDGYTF
NA	TRBV28	TRBJ2-7	CASSTGQGSYEQYF
NA	TRBV6-5	TRBJ1-3	CASSYGGELGNTIYF
NA	TRBV4-1	TRBJ1-3	CASSQLIESGNTIYF
NA	TRBV19	TRBJ1-5	CASSSGGQAFGNQPQHF
NA	TRBV7-9	TRBJ2-7	CASSVTGPYEQYF
NA	TRBV19	TRBJ1-4	CASRRQGLNEKLFF
NA	TRBV9	TRBJ2-3	CASSASGSGIHTDTQYF
NA	TRBV5-4	TRBJ1-2	CASSPAGGDYGYTF
few	TRBV4-2	TRBJ2-3	CASSQDRGGGTDTQYF
few	TRBV28	TRBJ1-5	CASSGTGGMWVSQPQHF
NA	TRBV15	TRBJ2-2	CATTWRGGQGRGRNTGELFF
NA	TRBV7-9	TRBJ1-2	CASSIDRARSGYTF
NA	TRBV5-4	TRBJ2-1	CASSLGTSGYNEQFF
NA	TRBV7-2	TRBJ2-3	CASSPFPSTDTQYF
NA	TRBV25-1	TRBJ2-7	CASSEGGTQGLYF
few	TRBV7-9	TRBJ1-2	CASSPQAYGYTF
NA	TRBV7-2	TRBJ1-1	CASSLRYTEAFF
NA	TRBV7-2	TRBJ2-2	CASSPTQGSTGELFF
NA	TRBV18	TRBJ2-3	CASSRRQGTDTQYF
once	TRBV29-1	TRBJ2-3	CSAPDRGGDTQYF
NA	TRBV14	TRBJ1-2	CASSQAVSYGYTF
NA	TRBV11-2	TRBJ1-1	CASRLRIVTEAFF
NA	TRBV7-2	TRBJ1-4	CASSYRGVNEKLFF
NA	TRBV10-3	TRBJ1-1	CAIRETGIDTEAFF
NA	TRBV28	TRBJ2-7	CASRRTGQGAPHF
NA	TRBV19	TRBJ1-5	CASSPRRQGLNQPQHF
NA	TRBV5-1	TRBJ2-2	CASSSGGSGTGELFF
NA	TRBV2	TRBJ2-7	CASSALLEGEQYF
NA	TRBV5-1	TRBJ2-1	CASSFSGGSGRIMHNEQFF